These 29 T cell receptor beta chains originate from one sample sequenced in a study of control samples from healthy donors and cancer patients. Here immunoSEQ multiplex PCR was the method, and the copy in TCRdb shows in-frame clones only, minus some. The sample records 80,000 or so clones, roughly nine tenths being singletons. The sequenced sample was blood. Receptor source: a man aged 45-60 years in good health.

This rearrangement joins TRBV24-1 to TRBJ2-2, with 10 bases fitting TRBD2. The CDR3 is made up of 15 amino acids. Germline values: CDR1 KGHDR, CDR2 SFDVKD. V was pared by 6 bases and J by 7 bases, with 7 bases of the junction left unmatched. CDR3 coding DNA: TGTGCCACCAGTCCTAGCGGGGGCCGGGGCGGGGAGCTGTTTTTT. It yields the protein CATSPSGGRGGELFF.

The CDR3 loop reads CSVLVSGNTIYF. The CDR3 nucleotides are TGCAGCGTTTTGGTATCTGGAAACACCATATATTTT. This chain uses TRBV29-1 with TRBJ1-3; D gene ambiguous. The CDR3 is 12 residues long. Trimming took 5 bases from V and 1 from J, leaving 6 bases between them. From germline, CDR1 is SQVTM and CDR2 ANQGSEA. Filled out from reference TRBV29-1 and TRBJ1-3, the complete variable domain reads SAVISQKPSRDICQRGTSLTIQCQVDSQVTMMFWYRQQPGQSLTLIATANQGSEATYESGFVIDKFPISRPNLTFSTLTVSNMSPEDSSIYLCSVLVSGNTIYFGEGSWLTVV.

The V gene is TRBV10-1, the J gene TRBJ2-3; D gene ambiguous. V was cut by 5 bases and J by 0 bases, with 6 bases left in between. In germline, CDR1 is WNHNN, CDR2 SYGVQD (reference sequence). CDR3 length: 13 residues. In DNA, the CDR3 is TGCGCCAGCAGTCGTAGGAGCACAGATACGCAGTATTTT. It encodes CASSRRSTDTQYF.

The CDR3 loop reads CASSQLLANTEAFF. DNA of the CDR3: TGTGCCAGCAGCCAACTTTTGGCAAACACTGAAGCTTTCTTT. The gene calls are TRBV3-1 (or the pseudogene TRBV3-2) and TRBJ1-1; D unclear. V dropped 2 bases and J dropped 2 bases, with 9 bases sitting between them. CDR1 is LGHDT and CDR2 is YNNKEL in the germline V gene (reference sequence). The CDR3 sequence is 14 residues long.

This rearrangement joins TRBV5-6 to TRBJ2-5; tentative D call: TRBD2 (7 bases). CDR3 size: 15 residues. Looked up from germline, CDR1 is SGHDT and CDR2 is YYEEEE. Deletions cut 6 bases from V and 4 bases from J, with 19 bases between. The CDR3 sequence: CASITAGGGIETQYF. As DNA, the CDR3 is TGTGCCAGCATAACCGCCGGCGGGGGCATAGAGACCCAGTACTTC.

The chain carries TRBV19 and TRBJ1-1; D might be TRBD1 (5 bases). The CDR3 extends over 13 amino acids. Germline V gene sequence: CDR1 LNHDA, CDR2 SQIVND (reference sequence). V was pared by 5 bases and J by 5 bases, with 12 bases between. The CDR3 DNA sequence: TGTGCCAGTAGTTGGGGGGGATTGACTGAAGCTTTCTTT. The encoded protein is CASSWGGLTEAFF.

This clone was observed a single time. The chain has TRBV9 and TRBJ1-1, with D perhaps matching TRBD1 (6 bases). V shed 2 bases and J shed 1 base, with 9 bases lying between them. The germline V gene has CDR1 SGDLS and CDR2 YYNGEE. The CDR3 runs to 14 residues. The chain's CDR3 is CASSVGTPNTEAFF. CDR3 DNA sequence: TGTGCCAGCAGCGTCGGGACACCGAACACTGAAGCTTTCTTT.

The chain joins TRBV4-1 to TRBJ1-6; maybe TRBD1 (6 bases). This CDR3 contains 14 residues. V was cut by 5 bases and J by 7 bases, with 12 bases left in between. CDR1 is MGHRA, CDR2 YSYEKL, per germline. This CDR3 reads CASSGGGTNSPLHF. CDR3 nucleotide sequence: TGCGCCAGCAGCGGGGGTGGGACAAATTCACCCCTCCACTTT.

The chain is built from TRBV19 and TRBJ1-5; maybe TRBD1 (6 bases). Germline V CDR1 and CDR2: LNHDA, SQIVND (reference sequence). The CDR3 spans 14 residues. Trimming removed 4 bases at V and 8 bases at J, with 15 bases between. As DNA, the CDR3 is TGTGCCAGTAGTACTCAGGGGAACGCTGAGCCCCAGCATTTT. Protein product: CASSTQGNAEPQHF.

The chain couples TRBV7-2 to TRBJ2-7; 7 bases align to TRBD1. From germline, CDR1 is SGHTA and CDR2 FQGNSA. The ends lost 4 bases at V and 4 bases at J; junction bases unmatched: 7. This CDR3 spans 14 amino acids. The DNA of the CDR3 is TGTGCCAGCAGCTCTGGGACAGCTCCTTACGAGCAGTACTTC. Protein sequence: CASSSGTAPYEQYF.

This chain uses TRBV6-2 or TRBV6-3 with TRBJ1-5; 8 nucleotides match TRBD1. V gave up 6 bases and J gave up 5 bases; unmatched junction bases: 6. The length of the CDR3 is 14 residues. CDR1 and CDR2 (germline): MNHEY, SVGEGT. CDR3 nucleotide sequence: TGTGCCAGCAGACCTACAGGGGGTTATCAGCCCCAGCATTTT. Its translation: CASRPTGGYQPQHF.

V is TRBV18 and J is TRBJ1-1; possible D gene TRBD1, 6 bases. V lost 0 bases and J lost 1, with 18 bases in between. This CDR3 has 18 residues. Germline CDR1 is KGHSH and CDR2 is LQKENI. CDR3 in amino acids: CASSPPQGGGFRNTEAFF. DNA for the CDR3: TGTGCCAGCTCACCACCACAGGGAGGCGGTTTCCGGAACACTGAAGCTTTCTTT.

This chain joins TRBV9 and TRBJ2-1; 8 bases line up with TRBD2. V gave up 4 bases and J gave up 9 bases; unmatched junction bases: 9. The germline V gene has CDR1 SGDLS and CDR2 YYNGEE. This CDR3 has 14 residues. The CDR3 region has the DNA TGTGCCAGCAGCCTATGGACTAGCCTAAGTGAGCAGTTCTTC. This translates into CASSLWTSLSEQFF.

V and J are TRBV2 and TRBJ1-3; D possibly corresponds to TRBD1 (5 bases). V was cut by 4 bases and J by 1 base, with 11 bases left in between. Germline CDR1 and CDR2: SNHLY and FYNNEI. The length of the CDR3 is 15 residues. CDR3 sequence: CASSGLTVSGNTIYF. CDR3 nucleotides: TGTGCCAGCAGTGGGTTGACAGTTTCTGGAAACACCATATATTTT.

The rearrangement joins TRBV7-2 to TRBJ2-3; no firm D call. This CDR3 region has 14 residues. Germline CDR1 is SGHTA and CDR2 is FQGNSA. The V end lost 1 base, the J end lost 2 bases, and 7 bases lay between the germline ends. Written as DNA, the CDR3 is TGTGCCAGCAGCTTAGTATTGTACACAGATACGCAGTATTTT. Its protein product is CASSLVLYTDTQYF.

V and J are TRBV27 and TRBJ1-6; 7 nucleotides agree with TRBD1. Trimming at V came to 5 bases and at J to 8 bases, leaving 12 bases not matched to a gene. CDR3 size: 16 residues. Germline CDR1 reads MNHEY; CDR2 reads SMNVEV (reference sequence). CDR3 in amino acids: CASSPRGQGQDSPLHF. The CDR3 DNA sequence: TGTGCCAGCAGTCCTAGGGGGCAAGGACAGGATTCACCCCTCCACTTT.

The rearrangement links TRBV7-6 to TRBJ2-1; 9 nucleotides agree with TRBD2. CDR1 SGHVS and CDR2 FNYEAQ come from the germline V gene. CDR3 length equals 15 residues. J lost 5 bases, V lost 2 bases, and 4 bases had no gene match. In nucleotides, the CDR3 is TGTGCCAGCAGCTTAAATAGCGGGGGCCACAATGAGCAGTTCTTC. Residues: CASSLNSGGHNEQFF.

This chain joins TRBV4-3 and TRBJ2-4, with D possibly matching TRBD1 (6 bases). The V gene lost 8 bases and the J gene lost 7 bases, with 9 bases spanning the gap. The CDR3 extends over 11 amino acids. Germline V gene sequence: CDR1 LGHNA, CDR2 YSLEER. The CDR3 loop reads CASGQGNIQYF. In nucleotides, the CDR3 is TGCGCCAGCGGGCAGGGGAACATTCAGTACTTC.

The chain couples TRBV5-1 to TRBJ2-2; D is possibly TRBD1 (5 bases). Germline CDR1 SGHRS, CDR2 YFSETQ. V lost 0 bases, J lost 1 base, and 7 bases lay in between. CDR3 size: 15 residues. The DNA for the CDR3 is TGCGCCAGCAGCTTGGGTGGACAGAACACCGGGGAGCTGTTTTTT. The encoded protein is CASSLGGQNTGELFF.

V usage is TRBV19 and J usage is TRBJ1-4; 7 nucleotides agree with TRBD1. The V gene's germline CDR1 is LNHDA and CDR2 SQIVND (reference sequence). Trimming took 3 bases from V and 6 from J; bases not matched to a gene: 4. This CDR3 spans 14 amino acids. CDR3 protein: CASSIRQGDEKLFF. CDR3 nucleotides: TGTGCCAGTAGTATTAGGCAGGGGGATGAAAAACTGTTTTTT. The entire variable domain, with the rest obtained from reference TRBV19 and TRBJ1-4, is as follows: DGGITQSPKYLFRKEGQNVTLSCEQNLNHDAMYWYRQDPGQGLRLIYYSQIVNDFQKGDIAEGYSVSREKKESFPLTVTSAQKNPTAFYLCASSIRQGDEKLFFGSGTQLSVL.

The chain couples TRBV7-2 to TRBJ2-1, with D maybe TRBD1 (7 bases). Germline lookup yields CDR1 SGHTA and CDR2 FQGNSA. V was clipped by 6 bases and J by 3 bases, with 9 bases between them. The CDR3 length is 13 residues. CDR3 amino acids: CASRRDSYNEQFF. The CDR3 coding sequence is TGTGCCAGCAGGCGGGACAGCTACAATGAGCAGTTCTTC.

The genes are TRBV9 and TRBJ2-3; no clear D. Germline lookup yields CDR1 SGDLS and CDR2 YYNGEE. The CDR3 consists of 15 residues. The V end lost 7 bases, the J end lost 2 bases, and 17 bases lay between the germline ends. CDR3 DNA sequence: TGTGCCAGCGCCGGGCCCCAAGCTCCCACAGATACGCAGTATTTT. Translated, it gives CASAGPQAPTDTQYF.

This rearrangement joins TRBV9 to TRBJ2-5, with D possibly TRBD2 on 7 matching bases. V lost 3 bases, J lost 5 bases, and 17 bases lay in between. Per germline, CDR1 SGDLS and CDR2 YYNGEE. This CDR3 spans 15 amino acids. Here the CDR3 DNA reads TGTGCCAGCAGCGATGGGGGGGGCGGTGACGAGACCCAGTACTTC. It codes for CASSDGGGGDETQYF.

The V call is TRBV18, the J call TRBJ1-4; 9 bases align to TRBD1. Per germline, CDR1 KGHSH and CDR2 LQKENI. V lost 3 bases and J lost 7; bases outside the gene matches: 6. The CDR3 is made up of 15 amino acids. CDR3 sequence (DNA): TGTGCCAGCTCACCCCAGACAGGGGGGAGTGAAAAACTGTTTTTT. Protein: CASSPQTGGSEKLFF.

This chain links TRBV19 with TRBJ2-5; 11 bases align to TRBD1. The germline V gene encodes CDR1 LNHDA and CDR2 SQIVND (reference sequence). V lost 6 bases to trimming and J lost 4 bases; unmatched junction nucleotides: 4. The CDR3 runs to 14 residues. The CDR3: CASRGQGAGETQYF. Here the CDR3 DNA reads TGTGCCAGTAGAGGACAGGGGGCGGGAGAGACCCAGTACTTC. The full variable domain, rest sourced from reference TRBV19 and TRBJ2-5, is DGGITQSPKYLFRKEGQNVTLSCEQNLNHDAMYWYRQDPGQGLRLIYYSQIVNDFQKGDIAEGYSVSREKKESFPLTVTSAQKNPTAFYLCASRGQGAGETQYFGPGTRLLVL.

This chain connects TRBV6-5 to TRBJ1-1; perhaps TRBD1 as D (6 bases). From germline, CDR1 is MNHEY and CDR2 SVGAGI. The V end was cut by 10 bases, the J end by 0 bases, with 12 bases between. This CDR3 has 13 residues. The CDR3 DNA reads as TGTGCCACCAGGACAGCCATGAACACTGAAGCTTTCTTT. Protein sequence: CATRTAMNTEAFF.

The chain has TRBV30 and TRBJ1-1; a possible D gene is TRBD1 (5 bases). V was trimmed by 0 bases and J by 4 bases, leaving 9 bases between them. This CDR3 is built from 13 residues. CDR1 is GTSNPN, CDR2 SVGIG, per germline (reference sequence). The CDR3 spells CAWSVLGLTEAFF. In nucleotides, the CDR3 is TGTGCCTGGAGTGTACTGGGGCTCACTGAAGCTTTCTTT.

V is TRBV19 and J is TRBJ2-2, with D perhaps matching TRBD1 (6 bases). Germline CDR1 LNHDA, CDR2 SQIVND (reference sequence). The CDR3 sequence is 15 residues long. Between the trimmed V and J ends, which lost 8 bases and 5 bases, there was a span of 18 bases. CDR3 protein: CASSGQGISTGELFF. As DNA, the CDR3 is TGTGCCAGTTCGGGGCAGGGGATATCGACCGGGGAGCTGTTTTTT.

This chain uses TRBV6-1 with TRBJ1-5, with D hard to call. Trimming cost V 2 bases and J 5 bases, with 10 bases left between them. The CDR3 runs to 14 residues. Germline V gene lookup returns CDR1 MNHNS and CDR2 SASEGT. CDR3 loop: CASSETAGDQPQHF. The CDR3 bases are TGTGCCAGCAGTGAAACAGCTGGCGATCAGCCCCAGCATTTT.